This T cell receptor (beta chain) was retrieved from a study of regulatory T cells in long-lasting Graves disease. General observations from the study: Those with persistent disease had in common more public clonotypes (approximately 2,500) than new patients (approximately 920).

The time point was: newly diagnosed GD, antithyroid drugs for less than 3 months. Researchers made the TCR library from RNA that was extracted from PBMCs. The source of the patients was an endocrinology department in Xi'an, China. According to the study, TCR beta libraries were built with iRepertoire HTBI primers and CDR3-region Arm-PCR. TCRdb reprocessed the multiplex PCR reads via MiXCR and lists one record per CDR3 protein. The sample carries 580,000 or so distinct CDR3 sequences, 15% to 20% recorded once. Remarks on this clonotype: Its antigen is undetermined.

There are 18 residues in the CDR3. Deletions cut 2 bases from V and 6 bases from J, with 26 bases between. Germline V CDR1 and CDR2: SGDLS, YYNGEE. These data were likewise used in another study, on T cells in Graves' hyperthyroidism and ophthalmopathy. As reported in that work: Hyperthyroidism, newly diagnosed and lasting under 2 months, affected patients aged 18 to 65.

The chain has TRBV9 and TRBJ1-2; weak D call: TRBD1 (5 bases). The sequences come from peripheral blood mononuclear cells (PBMCs), collected at new diagnosis, from a patient treated with antithyroid drugs. The TCR comes from a man younger than 35 with Graves disease. The CDR3 DNA is TGTGCCAGCAGCGTGAGAAGGGTGGGTGACAGTCTTAGAGATGGCTACACCTTC. Its protein is CASSVRRVGDSLRDGYTF.